This T cell receptor (beta chain) was recovered during a study of cytomegalovirus exposure and HLA in healthy donors. The study, taken as a whole, reports: Later analysis placed DRB1 highest and HLA-C lowest in TCR association rates, which differed by HLA locus. The study recorded some 160 TCR beta chains that were cytomegalovirus-associated.

This CDR3 comprises 16 residues. Germline CDR1 is SEHNR and CDR2 is FQNEAQ (reference sequence). The J segment lost 1 base and the V segment lost 6 bases, leaving 9 bases of the junction unmatched. Every donor was a healthy person donating bone marrow. 13 Jbeta primers and 60 Vbeta primers were used for the PCR. This table comes from immunoSEQ multiplex PCR, and its TCRdb copy is limited to in-frame clones, with some not included. There are about 190,000 clones in the sample; 85% to 90% occur only once, and approximately 1.5% lies in the top ten. Of note for this clone: Its antigen remains unidentified.

This receptor was identified in a woman aged 18 to 35 in good health and CMV-seronegative. J is TRBJ2-1 and V is TRBV7-9; 7 bases align to TRBD2. The sample taken for sequencing was PBMCs. CDR3 DNA sequence: TGTGCCAGCAGTCCACCTGGGGGGGAGTCCTACAATGAGCAGTTCTTC. This translates into CASSPPGGESYNEQFF.